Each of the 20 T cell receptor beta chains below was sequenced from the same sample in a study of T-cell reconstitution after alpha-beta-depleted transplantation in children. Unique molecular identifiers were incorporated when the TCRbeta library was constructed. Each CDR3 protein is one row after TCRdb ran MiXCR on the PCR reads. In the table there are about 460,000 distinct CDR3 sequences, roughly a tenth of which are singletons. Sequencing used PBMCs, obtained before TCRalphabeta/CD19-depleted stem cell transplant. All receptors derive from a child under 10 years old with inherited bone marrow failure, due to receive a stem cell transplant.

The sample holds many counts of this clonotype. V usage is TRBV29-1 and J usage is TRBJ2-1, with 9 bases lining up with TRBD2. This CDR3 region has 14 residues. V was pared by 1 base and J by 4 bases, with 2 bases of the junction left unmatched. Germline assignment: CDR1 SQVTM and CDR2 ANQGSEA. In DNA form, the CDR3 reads TGCAGCGTTGAAGGCGGGAGGGCATACAATGAGCAGTTCTTC. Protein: CSVEGGRAYNEQFF.

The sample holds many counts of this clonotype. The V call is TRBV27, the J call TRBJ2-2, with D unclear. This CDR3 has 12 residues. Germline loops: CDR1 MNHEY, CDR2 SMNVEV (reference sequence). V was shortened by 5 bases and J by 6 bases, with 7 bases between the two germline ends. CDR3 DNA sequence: TGTGCCAGCAGTGCAAGATCCGGGGAGCTGTTTTTT. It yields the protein CASSARSGELFF.

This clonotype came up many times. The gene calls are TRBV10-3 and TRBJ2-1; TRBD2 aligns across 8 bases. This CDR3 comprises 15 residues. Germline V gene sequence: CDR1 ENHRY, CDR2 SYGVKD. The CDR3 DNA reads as TGTGCTACCGCGTCTAGCGGGTTTTCCTACAATGAGCAGTTCTTC. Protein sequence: CATASSGFSYNEQFF.

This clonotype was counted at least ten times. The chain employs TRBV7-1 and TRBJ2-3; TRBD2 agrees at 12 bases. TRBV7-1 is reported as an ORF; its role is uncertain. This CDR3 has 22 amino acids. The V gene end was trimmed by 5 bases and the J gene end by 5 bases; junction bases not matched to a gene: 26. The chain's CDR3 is CASSITSGRLGVSWHTRDTQYF. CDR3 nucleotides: TGTGCCAGCAGCATCACTAGCGGGAGGCTCGGAGTTTCCTGGCACACAAGAGATACGCAGTATTTT.

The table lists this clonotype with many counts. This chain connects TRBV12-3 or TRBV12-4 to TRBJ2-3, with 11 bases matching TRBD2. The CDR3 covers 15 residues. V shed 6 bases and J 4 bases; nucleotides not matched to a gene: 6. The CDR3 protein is CASSPSGRKADTQYF. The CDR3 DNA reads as TGTGCCAGCAGCCCTAGCGGGAGGAAAGCAGATACGCAGTATTTT.

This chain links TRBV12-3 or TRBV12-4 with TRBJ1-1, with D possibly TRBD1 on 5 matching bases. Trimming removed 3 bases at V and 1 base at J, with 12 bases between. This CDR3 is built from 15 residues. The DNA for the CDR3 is TGTGCCAGCAGTTTGTACAGGAGTACGAACACTGAAGCTTTCTTT. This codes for CASSLYRSTNTEAFF.

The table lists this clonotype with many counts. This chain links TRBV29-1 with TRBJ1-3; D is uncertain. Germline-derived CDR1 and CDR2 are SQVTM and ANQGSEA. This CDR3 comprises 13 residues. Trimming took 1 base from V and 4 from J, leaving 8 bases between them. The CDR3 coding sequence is TGCAGCGTTGAAGCTCACGGAGGAAACACCATATATTTT. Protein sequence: CSVEAHGGNTIYF.

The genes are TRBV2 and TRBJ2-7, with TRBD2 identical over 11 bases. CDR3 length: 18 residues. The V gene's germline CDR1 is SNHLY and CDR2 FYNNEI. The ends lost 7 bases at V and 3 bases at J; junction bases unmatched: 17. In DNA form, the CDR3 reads TGTGCCAGCATCCTCGTACCGGGACTAGCGGCCAATCGCTACGAGCAGTACTTC. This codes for CASILVPGLAANRYEQYF. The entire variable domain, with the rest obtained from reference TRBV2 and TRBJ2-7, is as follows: EPEVTQTPSHQVTQMGQEVILRCVPISNHLYFYWYRQILGQKVEFLVSFYNNEISEKSEIFDDQFSVERPDGSNFTLKIRSTKLEDSAMYFCASILVPGLAANRYEQYFGPGTRLTVT.

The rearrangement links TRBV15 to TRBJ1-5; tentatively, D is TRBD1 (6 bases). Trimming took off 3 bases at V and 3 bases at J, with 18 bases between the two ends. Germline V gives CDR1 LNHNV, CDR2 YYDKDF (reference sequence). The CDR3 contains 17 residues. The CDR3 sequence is CATSRGHPGTHNQPQHF. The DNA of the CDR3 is TGTGCCACCAGCAGGGGACACCCAGGGACCCACAATCAGCCCCAGCATTTT.

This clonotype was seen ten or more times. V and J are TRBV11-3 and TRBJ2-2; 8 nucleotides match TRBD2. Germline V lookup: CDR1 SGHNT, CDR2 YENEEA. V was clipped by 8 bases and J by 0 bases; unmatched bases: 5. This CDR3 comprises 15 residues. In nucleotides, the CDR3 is TGTGCCAGCTCTATAGCGGGAACGAACACCGGGGAGCTGTTTTTT. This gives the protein CASSIAGTNTGELFF.

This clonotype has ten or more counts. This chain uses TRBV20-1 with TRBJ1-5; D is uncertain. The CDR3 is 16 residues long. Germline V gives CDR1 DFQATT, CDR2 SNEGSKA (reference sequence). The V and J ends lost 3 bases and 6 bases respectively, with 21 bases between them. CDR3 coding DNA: TGCAGTGCTAGGGAACTACAGAGCAACGAGGGTCAGCCCCAGCATTTT. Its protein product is CSARELQSNEGQPQHF.

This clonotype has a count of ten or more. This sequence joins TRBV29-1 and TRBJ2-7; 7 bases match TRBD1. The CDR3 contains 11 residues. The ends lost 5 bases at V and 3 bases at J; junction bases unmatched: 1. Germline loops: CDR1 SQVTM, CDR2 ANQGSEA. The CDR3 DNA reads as TGCAGCGTTAACAGGGGCTACGAGCAGTACTTC. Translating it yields CSVNRGYEQYF.

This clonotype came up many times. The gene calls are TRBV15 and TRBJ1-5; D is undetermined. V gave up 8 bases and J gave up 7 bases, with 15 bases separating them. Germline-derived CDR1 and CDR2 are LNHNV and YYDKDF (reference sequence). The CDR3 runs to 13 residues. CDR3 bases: TGTGCCACCGGGCAGGAACAAGGCCAGCCCCAGCATTTT. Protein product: CATGQEQGQPQHF.

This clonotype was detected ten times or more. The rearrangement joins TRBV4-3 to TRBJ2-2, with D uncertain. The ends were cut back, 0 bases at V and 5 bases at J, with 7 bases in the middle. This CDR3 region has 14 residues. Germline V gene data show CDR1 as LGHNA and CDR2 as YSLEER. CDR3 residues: CASSQDPDTGELFF. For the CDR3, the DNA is TGCGCCAGCAGCCAAGATCCGGATACCGGGGAGCTGTTTTTT.

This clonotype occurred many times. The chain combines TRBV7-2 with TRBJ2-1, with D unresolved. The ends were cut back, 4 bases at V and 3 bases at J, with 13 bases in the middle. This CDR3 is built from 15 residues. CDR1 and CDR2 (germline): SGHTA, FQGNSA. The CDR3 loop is CASSSAPNIYNEQFF. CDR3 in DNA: TGTGCCAGCAGCTCCGCCCCGAACATCTACAATGAGCAGTTCTTC.

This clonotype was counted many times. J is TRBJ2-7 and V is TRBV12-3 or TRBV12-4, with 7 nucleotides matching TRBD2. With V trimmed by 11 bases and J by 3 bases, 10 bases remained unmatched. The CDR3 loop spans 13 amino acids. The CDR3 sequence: CAGSGTKIYEQYF. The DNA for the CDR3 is TGTGCCGGTTCCGGGACTAAAATCTACGAGCAGTACTTC.

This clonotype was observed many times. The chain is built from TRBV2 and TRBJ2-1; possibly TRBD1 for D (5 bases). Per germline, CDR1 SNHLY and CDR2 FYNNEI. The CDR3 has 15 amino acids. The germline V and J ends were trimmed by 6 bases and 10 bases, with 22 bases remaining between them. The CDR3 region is CASSPPGSVRGEQFF. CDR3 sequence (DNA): TGTGCCAGCAGCCCACCAGGGTCAGTTCGTGGGGAGCAGTTCTTC.

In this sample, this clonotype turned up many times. CDR3 loop: CASWSGRSYEQYF. In nucleotides, the CDR3 is TGTGCCAGCTGGAGCGGGAGGTCCTACGAGCAGTACTTC. This chain joins TRBV6-1 and TRBJ2-7; the match to TRBD2 covers 9 bases. Germline CDR1 reads MNHNS; CDR2 reads SASEGT. V shed 8 bases and J 1 base; nucleotides not matched to a gene: 3. This CDR3 is 13 amino acids long.

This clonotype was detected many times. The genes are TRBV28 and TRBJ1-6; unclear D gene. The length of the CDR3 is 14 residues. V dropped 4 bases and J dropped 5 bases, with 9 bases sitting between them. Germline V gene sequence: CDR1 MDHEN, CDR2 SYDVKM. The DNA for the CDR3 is TGTGCCAGCAGTTCGGGGTTCCATAATTCACCCCTCCACTTT. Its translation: CASSSGFHNSPLHF.

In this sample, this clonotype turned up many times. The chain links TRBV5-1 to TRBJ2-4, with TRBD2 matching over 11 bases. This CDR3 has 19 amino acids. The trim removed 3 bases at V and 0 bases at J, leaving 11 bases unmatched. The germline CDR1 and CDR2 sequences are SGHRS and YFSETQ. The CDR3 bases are TGCGCCAGCAGCTGGGAGACTCGGACTAGCGGGCTAGCCAAAAACATTCAGTACTTC. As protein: CASSWETRTSGLAKNIQYF.